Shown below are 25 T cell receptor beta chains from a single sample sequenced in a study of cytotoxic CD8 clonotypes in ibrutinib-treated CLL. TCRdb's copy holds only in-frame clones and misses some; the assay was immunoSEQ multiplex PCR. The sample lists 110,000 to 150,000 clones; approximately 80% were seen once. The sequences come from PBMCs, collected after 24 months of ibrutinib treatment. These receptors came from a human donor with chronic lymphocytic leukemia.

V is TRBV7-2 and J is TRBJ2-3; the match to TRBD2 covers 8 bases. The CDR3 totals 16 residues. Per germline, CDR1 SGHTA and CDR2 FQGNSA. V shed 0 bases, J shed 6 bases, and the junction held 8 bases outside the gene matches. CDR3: CASSLAAAGGGDTQYF. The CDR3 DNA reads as TGTGCCAGCAGCTTAGCGGCTGCGGGGGGTGGGGATACGCAGTATTTT. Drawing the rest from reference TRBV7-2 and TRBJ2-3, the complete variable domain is GAGVSQSPSNKVTEKGKDVELRCDPISGHTALYWYRQSLGQGLEFLIYFQGNSAPDKSGLPSDRFSAERTGGSVSTLTIQRTQQEDSAVYLCASSLAAAGGGDTQYFGPGTRLTVL.

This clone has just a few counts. CDR3 nucleotide sequence: TGCAGCGTGGCCCCCCGGATCCCAGCGGACACCATATATTTT. It specifies CSVAPRIPADTIYF. The rearrangement uses TRBV29-1 and TRBJ1-3; D not certain. The V end was cut by 6 bases, the J end by 8 bases, with 20 bases between. Germline CDR1 reads SQVTM; CDR2 reads ANQGSEA. The CDR3 contains 14 residues.

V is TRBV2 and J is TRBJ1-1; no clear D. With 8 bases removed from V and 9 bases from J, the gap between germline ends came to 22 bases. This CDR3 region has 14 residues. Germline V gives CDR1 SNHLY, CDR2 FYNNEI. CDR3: CASALSDGAAKAFF. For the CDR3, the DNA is TGTGCCAGCGCGCTATCGGACGGAGCAGCAAAAGCTTTCTTT. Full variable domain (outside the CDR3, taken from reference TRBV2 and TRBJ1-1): EPEVTQTPSHQVTQMGQEVILRCVPISNHLYFYWYRQILGQKVEFLVSFYNNEISEKSEIFDDQFSVERPDGSNFTLKIRSTKLEDSAMYFCASALSDGAAKAFFGQGTRLTVV.

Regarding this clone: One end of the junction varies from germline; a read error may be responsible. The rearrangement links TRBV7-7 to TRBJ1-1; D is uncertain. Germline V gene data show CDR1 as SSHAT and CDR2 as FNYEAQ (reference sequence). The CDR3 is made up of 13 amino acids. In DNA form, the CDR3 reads TGTGCTAGCAGCTTTGGACCTATGACTGAAGCTTTCTTT. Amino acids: CASSFGPMTEAFF.

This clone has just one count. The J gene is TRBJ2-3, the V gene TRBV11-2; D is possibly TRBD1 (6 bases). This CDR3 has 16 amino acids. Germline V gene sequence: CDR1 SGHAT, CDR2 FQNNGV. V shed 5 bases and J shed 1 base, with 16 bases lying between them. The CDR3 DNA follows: TGTGCCAGCAGCCCCCTCGGGCCAGGGGGCACAGATACGCAGTATTTT. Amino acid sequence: CASSPLGPGGTDTQYF.

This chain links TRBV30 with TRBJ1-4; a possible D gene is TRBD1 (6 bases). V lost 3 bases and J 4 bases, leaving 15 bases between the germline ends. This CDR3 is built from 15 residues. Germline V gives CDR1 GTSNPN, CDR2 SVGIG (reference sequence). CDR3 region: CAWRGTWTVNEKLFF. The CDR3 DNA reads TGTGCCTGGAGGGGCACGTGGACAGTTAATGAAAAACTGTTTTTT.

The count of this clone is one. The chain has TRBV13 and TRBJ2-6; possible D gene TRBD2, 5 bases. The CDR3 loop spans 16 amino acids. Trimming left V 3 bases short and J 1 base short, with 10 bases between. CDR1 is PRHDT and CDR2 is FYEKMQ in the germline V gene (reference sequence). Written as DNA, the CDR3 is TGTGCCAGCAGCTTGGGCGGGCATTCTGGGGCCAACGTCCTGACTTTC. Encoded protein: CASSLGGHSGANVLTF.

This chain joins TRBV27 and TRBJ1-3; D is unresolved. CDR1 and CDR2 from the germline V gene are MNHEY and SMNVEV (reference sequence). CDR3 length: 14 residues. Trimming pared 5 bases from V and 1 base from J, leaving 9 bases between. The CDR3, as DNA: TGTGCCAGCAGTCCCCGGTGGTCTGGAAACACCATATATTTT. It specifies CASSPRWSGNTIYF.

CDR3 sequence: CASRLGGDTQYF. The CDR3 DNA reads TGTGCCAGCAGGCTGGGGGGAGATACGCAGTATTTT. The chain is built from TRBV7-2 and TRBJ2-3, with D tentatively TRBD2 (6 bases). Trimming took 6 bases from V and 5 from J, leaving 9 bases between them. The CDR3 runs 12 residues. Germline V gives CDR1 SGHTA, CDR2 FQGNSA.

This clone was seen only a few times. The chain's CDR3 is CATSRDWQTMEQYF. The DNA for the CDR3 is TGTGCCACCAGCAGAGATTGGCAGACTATGGAGCAGTACTTC. The chain has TRBV15 and TRBJ2-7; TRBD2 might be the D (5 bases). Trimming took 0 bases from V and 7 from J, leaving 13 bases between them. There are 14 residues in the CDR3. The germline gives CDR1 LNHNV, CDR2 YYDKDF (reference sequence). Filled out from reference TRBV15 and TRBJ2-7, the complete variable domain reads DAMVIQNPRYQVTQFGKPVTLSCSQTLNHNVMYWYQQKSSQAPKLLFHYYDKDFNNEADTPDNFQSRRPNTSFCFLDIRSPGLGDTAMYLCATSRDWQTMEQYFGPGTRLTVT.

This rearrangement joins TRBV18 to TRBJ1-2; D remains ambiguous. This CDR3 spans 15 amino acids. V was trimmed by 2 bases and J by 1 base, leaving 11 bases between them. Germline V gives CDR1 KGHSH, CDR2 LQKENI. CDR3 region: CASSPSASLNYGYTF. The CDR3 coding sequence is TGTGCCAGCTCACCAAGTGCATCCCTTAACTATGGCTACACCTTC.

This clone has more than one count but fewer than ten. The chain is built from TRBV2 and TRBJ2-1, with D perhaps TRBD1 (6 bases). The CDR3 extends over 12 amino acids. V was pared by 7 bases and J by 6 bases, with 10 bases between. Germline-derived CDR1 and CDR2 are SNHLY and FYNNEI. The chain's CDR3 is CASNYRANEQFF. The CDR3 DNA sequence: TGTGCCAGCAACTACAGGGCCAATGAGCAGTTCTTC.

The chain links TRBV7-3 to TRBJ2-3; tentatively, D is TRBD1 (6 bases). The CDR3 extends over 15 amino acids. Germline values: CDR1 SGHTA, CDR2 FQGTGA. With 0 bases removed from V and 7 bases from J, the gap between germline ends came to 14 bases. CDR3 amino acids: CASSLTFIRGNTQYF. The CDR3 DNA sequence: TGTGCCAGCAGCTTAACGTTTATAAGGGGGAATACGCAGTATTTT.

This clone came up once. CDR3 loop: CASSLGGPPWNNSPLHF. CDR3 bases: TGTGCCAGCAGCTTAGGCGGGCCGCCCTGGAATAATTCACCCCTCCACTTT. The V gene is TRBV7-9, the J gene TRBJ1-6; D uncertain. This CDR3 is built from 17 residues. CDR1 and CDR2 from the germline V gene are SEHNR and FQNEAQ (reference sequence). With 1 base removed from V and 5 bases from J, the gap between germline ends came to 15 bases.

CDR3 sequence reads: CASSDRAPYEQYF. CDR3 sequence (DNA): TGTGCCAGCAGTGACAGGGCCCCCTACGAGCAGTACTTC. The rearrangement joins TRBV6-6 to TRBJ2-7; 7 nucleotides line up with TRBD1. CDR1 and CDR2 (germline): MNHNY, SVGAGI (reference sequence). V shed 5 bases and J 2 bases; nucleotides not matched to a gene: 3. CDR3 length equals 13 residues.

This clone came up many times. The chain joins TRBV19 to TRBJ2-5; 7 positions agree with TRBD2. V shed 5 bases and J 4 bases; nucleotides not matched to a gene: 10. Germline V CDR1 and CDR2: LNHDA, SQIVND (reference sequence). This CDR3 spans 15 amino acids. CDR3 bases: TGTGCCAGTAGTTCCCCCGCAGGCGGGGGAGAGACCCAGTACTTC. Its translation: CASSSPAGGGETQYF. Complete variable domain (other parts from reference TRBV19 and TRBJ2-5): DGGITQSPKYLFRKEGQNVTLSCEQNLNHDAMYWYRQDPGQGLRLIYYSQIVNDFQKGDIAEGYSVSREKKESFPLTVTSAQKNPTAFYLCASSSPAGGGETQYFGPGTRLLVL.

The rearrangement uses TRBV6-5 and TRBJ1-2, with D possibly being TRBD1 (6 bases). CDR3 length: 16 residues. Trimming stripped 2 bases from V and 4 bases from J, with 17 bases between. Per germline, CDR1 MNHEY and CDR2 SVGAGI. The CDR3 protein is CASSYLNRVFSYGYTF. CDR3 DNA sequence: TGTGCCAGCAGTTACCTAAACAGGGTGTTTAGCTATGGCTACACCTTC.

The CDR3 protein is CASSEVWGGGELFF. DNA for the CDR3: TGTGCCAGCAGTGAAGTGTGGGGTGGCGGGGAGCTGTTTTTT. The chain links TRBV6-1 to TRBJ2-2; D is unclear. V gave up 1 base and J gave up 7 bases, with 10 bases separating them. CDR3 length: 14 residues. Germline CDR1 reads MNHNS; CDR2 reads SASEGT.

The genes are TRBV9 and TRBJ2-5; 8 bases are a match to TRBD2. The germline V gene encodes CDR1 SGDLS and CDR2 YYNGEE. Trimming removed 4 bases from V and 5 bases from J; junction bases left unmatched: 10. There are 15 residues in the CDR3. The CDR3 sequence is CASSSAGDGRETQYF. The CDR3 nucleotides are TGTGCCAGCAGCTCAGCGGGAGATGGCCGGGAGACCCAGTACTTC.

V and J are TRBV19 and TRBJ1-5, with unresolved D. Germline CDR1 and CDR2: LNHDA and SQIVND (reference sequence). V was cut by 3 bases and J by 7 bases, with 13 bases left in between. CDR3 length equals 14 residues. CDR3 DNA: TGTGCCAGTAGTATCCTACAGACACCACAGCCCCAGCATTTT. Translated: CASSILQTPQPQHF. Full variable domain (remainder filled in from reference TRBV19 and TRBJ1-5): DGGITQSPKYLFRKEGQNVTLSCEQNLNHDAMYWYRQDPGQGLRLIYYSQIVNDFQKGDIAEGYSVSREKKESFPLTVTSAQKNPTAFYLCASSILQTPQPQHFGDGTRLSIL.

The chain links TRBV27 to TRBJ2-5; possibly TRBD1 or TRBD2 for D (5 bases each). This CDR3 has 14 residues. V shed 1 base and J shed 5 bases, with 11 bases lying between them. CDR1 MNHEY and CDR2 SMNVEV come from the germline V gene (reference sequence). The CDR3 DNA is TGTGCCAGCAGTTTATGGGGGAGCGTGGAGACCCAGTACTTC. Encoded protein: CASSLWGSVETQYF.

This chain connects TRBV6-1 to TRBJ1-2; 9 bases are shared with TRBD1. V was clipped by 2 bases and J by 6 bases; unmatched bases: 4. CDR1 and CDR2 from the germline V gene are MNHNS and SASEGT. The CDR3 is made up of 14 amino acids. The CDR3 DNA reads TGTGCCAGCAGTGAACTGGACAGGGGAGATGGCTACACCTTC. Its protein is CASSELDRGDGYTF.

The CDR3, as DNA: TGTGCCAGCAGAAGAGGGGGCTCCTCCGGAGAGCAGTACTTC. Encoded protein: CASRRGGSSGEQYF. The V and J genes are TRBV7-2 and TRBJ2-7, with 7 bases fitting TRBD1. The trim removed 6 bases at V and 7 bases at J, leaving 12 bases unmatched. CDR1 and CDR2 (germline): SGHTA, FQGNSA. This CDR3 comprises 14 residues.

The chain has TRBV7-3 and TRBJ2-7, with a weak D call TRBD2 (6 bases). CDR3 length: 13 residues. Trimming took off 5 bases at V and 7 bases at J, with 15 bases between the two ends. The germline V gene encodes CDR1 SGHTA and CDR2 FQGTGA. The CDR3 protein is CASSAQVRGEQYF. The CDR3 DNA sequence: TGTGCCAGCAGCGCCCAAGTTCGGGGGGAGCAGTACTTC.

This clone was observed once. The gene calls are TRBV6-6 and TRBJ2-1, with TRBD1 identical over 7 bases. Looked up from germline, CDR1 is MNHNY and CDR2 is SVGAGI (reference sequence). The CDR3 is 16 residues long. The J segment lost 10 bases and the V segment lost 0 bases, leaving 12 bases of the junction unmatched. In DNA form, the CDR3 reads TGTGCCAGCAGTTACTCGACGGGACAGACTTTGAGGGAGCAGTTCTTC. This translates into CASSYSTGQTLREQFF.